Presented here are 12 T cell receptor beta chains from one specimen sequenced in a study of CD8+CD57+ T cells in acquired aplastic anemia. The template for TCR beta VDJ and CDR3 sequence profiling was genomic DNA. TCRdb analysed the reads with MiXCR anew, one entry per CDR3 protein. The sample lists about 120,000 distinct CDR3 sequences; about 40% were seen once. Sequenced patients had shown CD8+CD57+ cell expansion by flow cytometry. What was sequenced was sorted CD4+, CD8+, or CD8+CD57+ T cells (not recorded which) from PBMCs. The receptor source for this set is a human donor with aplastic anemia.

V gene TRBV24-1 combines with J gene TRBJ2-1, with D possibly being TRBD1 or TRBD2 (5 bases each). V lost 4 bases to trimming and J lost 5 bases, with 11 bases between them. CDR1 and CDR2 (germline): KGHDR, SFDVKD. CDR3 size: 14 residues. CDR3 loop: CATSDPGRNNEQFF. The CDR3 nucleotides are TGTGCCACCAGTGACCCGGGACGAAACAATGAGCAGTTCTTC.

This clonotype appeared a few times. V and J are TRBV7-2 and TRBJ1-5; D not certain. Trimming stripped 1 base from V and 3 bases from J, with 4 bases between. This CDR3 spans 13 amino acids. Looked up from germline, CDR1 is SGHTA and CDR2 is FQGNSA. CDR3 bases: TGTGCCAGCAGCTTAGGTCACAATCAGCCCCAGCATTTT. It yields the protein CASSLGHNQPQHF.

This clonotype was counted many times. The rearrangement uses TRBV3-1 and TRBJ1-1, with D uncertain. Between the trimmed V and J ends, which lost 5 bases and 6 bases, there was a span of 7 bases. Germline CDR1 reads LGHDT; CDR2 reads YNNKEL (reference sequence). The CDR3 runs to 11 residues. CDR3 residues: CASSGNSEAFF. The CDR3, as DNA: TGTGCCAGCAGCGGTAACTCTGAAGCTTTCTTT.

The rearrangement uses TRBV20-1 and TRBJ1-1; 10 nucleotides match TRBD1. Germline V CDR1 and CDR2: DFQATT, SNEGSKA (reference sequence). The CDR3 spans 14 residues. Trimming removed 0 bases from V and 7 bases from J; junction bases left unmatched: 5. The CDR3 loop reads CSARDPRDRGEAFF. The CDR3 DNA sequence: TGCAGTGCTAGAGATCCCCGGGACAGGGGTGAAGCTTTCTTT.

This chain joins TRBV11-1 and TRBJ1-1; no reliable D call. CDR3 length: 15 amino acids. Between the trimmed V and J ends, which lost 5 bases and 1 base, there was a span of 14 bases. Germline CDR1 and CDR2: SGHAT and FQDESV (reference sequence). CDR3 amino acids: CASSRGRQTNTEAFF. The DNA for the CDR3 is TGTGCCAGCAGCCGAGGACGGCAGACGAACACTGAAGCTTTCTTT.

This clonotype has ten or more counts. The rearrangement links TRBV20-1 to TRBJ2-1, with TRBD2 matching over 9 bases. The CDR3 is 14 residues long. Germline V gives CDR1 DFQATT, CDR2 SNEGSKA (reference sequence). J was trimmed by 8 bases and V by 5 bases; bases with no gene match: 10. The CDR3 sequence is CSAVRGTSRDEQFF. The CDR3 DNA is TGCAGTGCTGTCCGTGGGACTAGCCGGGATGAGCAGTTCTTC.

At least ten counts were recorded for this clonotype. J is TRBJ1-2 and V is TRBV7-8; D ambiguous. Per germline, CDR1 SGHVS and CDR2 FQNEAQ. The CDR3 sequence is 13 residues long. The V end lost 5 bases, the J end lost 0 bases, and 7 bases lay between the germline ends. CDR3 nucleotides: TGTGCCAGCAGCGGAGCCACTAACTATGGCTACACCTTC. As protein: CASSGATNYGYTF.

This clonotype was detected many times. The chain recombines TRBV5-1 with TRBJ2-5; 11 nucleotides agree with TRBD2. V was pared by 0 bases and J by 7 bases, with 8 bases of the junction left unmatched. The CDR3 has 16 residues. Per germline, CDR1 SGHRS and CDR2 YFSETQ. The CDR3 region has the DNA TGCGCCAGCAGCTTGGAACAGCTAGCGGGGGGTATGACCCAGTACTTC. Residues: CASSLEQLAGGMTQYF. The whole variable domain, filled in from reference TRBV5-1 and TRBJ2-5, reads KAGVTQTPRYLIKTRGQQVTLSCSPISGHRSVSWYQQTPGQGLQFLFEYFSETQRNKGNFPGRFSGRQFSNSRSEMNVSTLELGDSALYLCASSLEQLAGGMTQYFGPGTRLLVL.

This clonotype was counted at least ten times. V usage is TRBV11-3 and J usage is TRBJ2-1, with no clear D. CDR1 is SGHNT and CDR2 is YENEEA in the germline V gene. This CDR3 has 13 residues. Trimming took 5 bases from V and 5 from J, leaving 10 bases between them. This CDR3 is CASSLSVHNEQFF. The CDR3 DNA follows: TGTGCCAGCAGCCTCTCAGTCCACAATGAGCAGTTCTTC.

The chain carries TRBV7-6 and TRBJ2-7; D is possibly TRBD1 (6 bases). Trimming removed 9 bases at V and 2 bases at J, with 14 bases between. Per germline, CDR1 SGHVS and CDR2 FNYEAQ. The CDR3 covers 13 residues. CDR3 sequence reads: CASTITGPYEQYF. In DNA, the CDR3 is TGTGCCAGTACGATCACAGGGCCCTACGAGCAGTACTTC.

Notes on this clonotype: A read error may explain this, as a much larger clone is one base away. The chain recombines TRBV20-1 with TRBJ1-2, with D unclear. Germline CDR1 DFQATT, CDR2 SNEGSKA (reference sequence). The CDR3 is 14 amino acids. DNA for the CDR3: TGCAGTGCTGGAGATGAAGCCAGCATCTATGGCTACACCTTC. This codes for CSAGDEASIYGYTF.

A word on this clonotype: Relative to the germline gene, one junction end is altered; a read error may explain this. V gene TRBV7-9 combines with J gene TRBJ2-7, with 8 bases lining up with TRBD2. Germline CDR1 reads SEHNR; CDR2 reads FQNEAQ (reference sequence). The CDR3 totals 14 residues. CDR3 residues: CASSLDAGGREQYF. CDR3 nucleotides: TGTGCCAGTAGCTTAGACGCGGGGGGCCGAGAGCAGTACTTC.